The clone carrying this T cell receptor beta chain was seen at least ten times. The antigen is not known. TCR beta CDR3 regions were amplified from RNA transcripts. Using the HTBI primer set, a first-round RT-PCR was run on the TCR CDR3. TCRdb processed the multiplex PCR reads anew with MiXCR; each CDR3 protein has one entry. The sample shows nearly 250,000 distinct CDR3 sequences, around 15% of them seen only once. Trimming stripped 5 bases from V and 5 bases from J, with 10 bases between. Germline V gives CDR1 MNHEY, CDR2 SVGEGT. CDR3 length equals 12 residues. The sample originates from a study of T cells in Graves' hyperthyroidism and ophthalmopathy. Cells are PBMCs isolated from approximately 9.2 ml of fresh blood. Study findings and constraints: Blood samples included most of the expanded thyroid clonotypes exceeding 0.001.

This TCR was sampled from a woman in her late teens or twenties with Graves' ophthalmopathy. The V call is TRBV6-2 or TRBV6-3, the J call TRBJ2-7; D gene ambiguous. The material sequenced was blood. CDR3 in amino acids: CASSHAIDEQYF. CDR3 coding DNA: TGTGCCAGCAGTCATGCTATAGACGAGCAGTACTTC.